The present TCR beta chain was sequenced within a study of T cell changes during pregnancy in multiple sclerosis. Method: immunoSEQ multiplex PCR; TCRdb's copy keeps in-frame clones and lacks some. The data show tens of thousands of clones, roughly 91% seen once. A single count supports this clone. CDR1 is LNHDA and CDR2 is SQIVND in the germline V gene (reference sequence). Trimming took 5 bases from V and 1 from J, leaving 8 bases between them. The CDR3 has 13 amino acids. This TCR derives from a female donor in good health, enrolled as a control in a pregnancy study. The chain has TRBV19 and TRBJ1-1, with a tentative D call TRBD1 (6 bases). Material: CD4+ T cells from peripheral blood mononuclear cells, obtained in the third trimester of pregnancy. CDR3 DNA sequence: TGTGCCAGTAGTCTGACAGGGAACACTGAAGCTTTCTTT. Translated: CASSLTGNTEAFF.